One and the same sample provided the 10 T cell receptor beta chains below, sequenced in a study of blood T cell repertoires in COVID-19 (dated by TCRdb to about 2020). Receptors were amplified or captured by the immunoSEQ multiplex PCR assay. The immuneACCESS repertoire file appears here via TCRdb, limited to in-frame rearrangements. These files lack a portion of the clones; in checked studies, under half of the deficit traces to unresolved V genes, and the cause of the others is not known. The sample table contains approximately 110,000 clones; only one count was recorded for 70% to 90% of them. The top ten constitute 0.88% of the sample. Sample: peripheral blood. These receptors were taken from a woman aged 50 to 60 with active or convalescent COVID-19.

V is TRBV28 and J is TRBJ1-2, with D hard to call. Germline assignment: CDR1 MDHEN and CDR2 SYDVKM. CDR3 length equals 12 residues. V was clipped by 3 bases and J by 12 bases, with 14 bases between them. The CDR3 nucleotides are TGTGCCAGCAGTTTGTTTAGTCGATTCCACACCTTC. This encodes CASSLFSRFHTF.

The chain carries TRBV3-1 (or the pseudogene TRBV3-2) and TRBJ2-1, with TRBD2 matching 10 bases. The germline CDR1 and CDR2 sequences are LGHDT and YNNKEL (reference sequence). V shed 4 bases and J 5 bases; nucleotides not matched to a gene: 11. The CDR3 contains 17 residues. CDR3 nucleotides: TGTGCCAGCAGCCGCAATAGAGGACTAGCGGAGAACAATGAGCAGTTCTTC. This translates into CASSRNRGLAENNEQFF.

The rearrangement links TRBV7-9 to TRBJ1-2; no clear D. Germline CDR1 reads SEHNR; CDR2 reads FQNEAQ (reference sequence). This CDR3 has 12 residues. V lost 1 base and J lost 8, with 8 bases in between. The CDR3 sequence: CASSLESEGYTF. The CDR3 DNA reads TGTGCCAGCAGCTTAGAATCTGAGGGCTACACCTTC.

The chain recombines TRBV11-3 with TRBJ1-1; a weak D match, TRBD1 (5 bases). Trimming cost V 5 bases and J 4 bases, with 11 bases left between them. In germline, CDR1 is SGHNT, CDR2 YENEEA. CDR3 length: 13 amino acids. CDR3 amino acids: CASSPGRSTEAFF. The CDR3 DNA follows: TGTGCCAGCAGCCCAGGGAGGAGCACTGAAGCTTTCTTT.

The chain combines TRBV9 with TRBJ2-4; TRBD2 matches at 8 bases. Germline CDR1 is SGDLS and CDR2 is YYNGEE. The V segment lost 0 bases and the J segment 2 bases; nucleotides outside the gene matches: 7. This CDR3 spans 17 amino acids. The DNA for the CDR3 is TGTGCCAGCAGCGTAGATGCGGGAGGTCAAACCAAAAACATTCAGTACTTC. Residues: CASSVDAGGQTKNIQYF.

J is TRBJ2-5 and V is TRBV7-8; 9 nucleotides align to TRBD2. The CDR3 sequence is 18 residues long. Germline lookup yields CDR1 SGHVS and CDR2 FQNEAQ. The J segment lost 1 base and the V segment lost 2 bases, leaving 11 bases of the junction unmatched. CDR3 nucleotides: TGTGCCAGCAGCTTATACCCTCGACTAGCGGAGATCCAAGAGACCCAGTACTTC. This encodes CASSLYPRLAEIQETQYF.

This clone came up a few times. The chain employs TRBV13 and TRBJ2-7; a weak D match, TRBD2 (6 bases). Germline V gene lookup returns CDR1 PRHDT and CDR2 FYEKMQ (reference sequence). V was cut by 4 bases and J by 2 bases, with 6 bases left in between. The CDR3 covers 12 residues. CDR3 bases: TGTGCCAGCAGCTCGGGAGCCTACGAGCAGTACTTC. Its protein is CASSSGAYEQYF.

The chain has TRBV5-1 and TRBJ2-7; D perhaps matches TRBD1 (5 bases). The germline gives CDR1 SGHRS, CDR2 YFSETQ. Between the trimmed V and J ends, which lost 0 bases and 0 bases, there was a span of 10 bases. The CDR3 totals 15 residues. The CDR3 DNA reads as TGCGCCAGCAGCTTGGGAGACAGCGCCTCCTACGAGCAGTACTTC. It codes for CASSLGDSASYEQYF.

The genes are TRBV7-3 and TRBJ2-1; 16 nucleotides match TRBD2. Trimming at V came to 5 bases and at J to 13 bases, leaving 11 bases not matched to a gene. The CDR3 sequence is 16 residues long. Germline V gene sequence: CDR1 SGHTA, CDR2 FQGTGA. The CDR3: CASSQGGTSGRATQFF. The CDR3 DNA follows: TGTGCCAGCAGCCAGGGGGGGACTAGCGGGAGGGCTACCCAGTTCTTC.

This chain uses TRBV5-5 with TRBJ2-7; 7 nucleotides agree with TRBD1. The CDR3 sequence is 14 residues long. Germline V gene data show CDR1 as SGHKS and CDR2 as YYEKEE (reference sequence). J was trimmed by 3 bases and V by 4 bases; bases with no gene match: 7. CDR3 DNA sequence: TGTGCCAGCAGCCCAAGGACAGGTTACTACGAGCAGTACTTC. As protein: CASSPRTGYYEQYF.